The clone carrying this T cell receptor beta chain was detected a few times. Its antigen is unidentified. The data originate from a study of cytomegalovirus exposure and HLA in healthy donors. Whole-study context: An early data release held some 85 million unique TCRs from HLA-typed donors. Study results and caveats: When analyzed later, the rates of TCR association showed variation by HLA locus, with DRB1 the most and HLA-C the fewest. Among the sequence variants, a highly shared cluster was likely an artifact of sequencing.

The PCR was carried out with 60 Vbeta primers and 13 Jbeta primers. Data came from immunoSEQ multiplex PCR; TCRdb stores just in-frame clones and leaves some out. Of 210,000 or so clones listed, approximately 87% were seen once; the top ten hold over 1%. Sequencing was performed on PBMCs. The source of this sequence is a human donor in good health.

CDR3 sequence: CASSLMGGTASYEQYF. The CDR3, as DNA: TGTGCCAGCAGCTTAATGGGCGGGACGGCCTCCTACGAGCAGTACTTC. The V call is TRBV7-3, the J call TRBJ2-7, with TRBD2 as a possible D gene (6 bases). The V gene lost 1 base and the J gene lost 0 bases, with 13 bases spanning the gap. Looked up from germline, CDR1 is SGHTA and CDR2 is FQGTGA. This CDR3 is built from 16 residues.